This T cell receptor (beta chain) was obtained from a study of shared clonotypes between healthy human individuals. Concerning this clone: Its antigen is not identified.

Using immunoSEQ multiplex PCR, the repertoire was profiled, and TCRdb retains in-frame clones only, with some absent. The data contain millions of clones, 85% to 95% of them seen just once; the ten biggest clones take up around 0.13%. Every contributor of samples was a Caucasian grown-up residing in Nashville, Tennessee. The CDR3 consists of 15 residues. V lost 6 bases and J lost 2; bases outside the gene matches: 6. The germline V gene encodes CDR1 SGHTA and CDR2 FQGNSA. Study conclusions and caveats: Clonotypes not shared had lower generation probabilities than those common to all four donors. With a handful of donors compared, around 5.4% of naive CD4 clonotypes were shared. Sorted-subset samples were not fully sequenced, rarefaction indicated.

The material sequenced was naive CD4+ T cells sorted from blood. Documented subset: CD45RA+ positively selected. The receptor was isolated from a man between 18 and 35 years old in good health. V is TRBV7-2 and J is TRBJ2-5, with 10 bases matching TRBD1. The CDR3 DNA reads TGTGCCAGCAGGGTCCCGGGACAGGGGCAAGAGACCCAGTACTTC. Amino acid sequence: CASRVPGQGQETQYF.